The 27 T cell receptor beta chains listed next were all sequenced from one sample in a study of blood T cell repertoires in COVID-19. Clones were sequenced by immunoSEQ multiplex PCR, and TCRdb holds only the in-frame ones, with some missing. The sample has roughly 200,000 clones; more than 75% are singletons. Material: peripheral blood. The source of these receptors is a person aged 65 to 85 with COVID-19, enrolled during active disease.

This clone appeared a few times. The chain combines TRBV3-1 (or the pseudogene TRBV3-2) with TRBJ1-1, with D maybe TRBD1 (5 bases). Germline CDR1 reads LGHDT; CDR2 reads YNNKEL (reference sequence). The CDR3 contains 13 residues. Trimming took 4 bases from V and 1 from J, leaving 7 bases between them. CDR3 sequence: CASSRTGNTEAFF. CDR3 coding DNA: TGTGCCAGCAGCCGAACAGGGAACACTGAAGCTTTCTTT.

The chain links TRBV6-6 to TRBJ1-1; D is unresolved. V lost 6 bases, J lost 4 bases, and 9 bases lay in between. CDR1 and CDR2 (germline): MNHNY, SVGAGI (reference sequence). The CDR3 contains 12 residues. This chain's CDR3 is CASSFRGTEAFF. The CDR3 DNA sequence: TGTGCCAGCAGCTTCCGCGGCACTGAAGCTTTCTTT.

The J gene is TRBJ1-5, the V gene TRBV7-9; 9 bases fit TRBD1. CDR3 length equals 16 residues. Germline V gives CDR1 SEHNR, CDR2 FQNEAQ (reference sequence). V gave up 1 base and J gave up 6 bases; unmatched junction bases: 7. The CDR3 here is CASSLVTGGQGQPQHF. The CDR3 coding sequence is TGTGCCAGCAGCTTAGTTACAGGGGGCCAGGGTCAGCCCCAGCATTTT. The full variable domain, its missing parts supplied by reference TRBV7-9 and TRBJ1-5, is DTGVSQNPRHKITKRGQNVTFRCDPISEHNRLYWYRQTLGQGPEFLTYFQNEAQLEKSRLLSDRFSAERPKGSFSTLEIQRTEQGDSAMYLCASSLVTGGQGQPQHFGDGTRLSIL.

Here the CDR3 reads CASSARASGRAPDTQYF. For the CDR3, the DNA is TGTGCCAGCAGCGCCCGCGCTAGCGGGAGGGCCCCAGATACGCAGTATTTT. The rearrangement joins TRBV9 to TRBJ2-3; 12 bases fit TRBD2. The germline gives CDR1 SGDLS, CDR2 YYNGEE. This CDR3 is 17 amino acids long. Trimming cost V 3 bases and J 4 bases; bases outside gene matches: 9.

The V call is TRBV6-5, the J call TRBJ2-5, with TRBD1 matching 7 bases. The junction had 2 bases not matched to a gene; V was cut back by 2 bases and J by 2 bases. From germline, CDR1 is MNHEY and CDR2 SVGAGI. The CDR3 is made up of 14 amino acids. The CDR3 region has the DNA TGTGCCAGCAGTTACGGGACAGTGCAAGAGACCCAGTACTTC. Amino acid sequence: CASSYGTVQETQYF.

The V and J genes are TRBV28 and TRBJ1-1; tentative D call: TRBD1 (5 bases). Trimming removed 8 bases from V and 1 base from J, with 14 bases in between. The CDR3 is 14 residues long. In germline, CDR1 is MDHEN, CDR2 SYDVKM. CDR3 amino acids: CASLSLTGNTEAFF. The CDR3 region has the DNA TGTGCCAGCCTATCATTAACAGGGAACACTGAAGCTTTCTTT.

The genes are TRBV7-9 and TRBJ2-7; D is unclear. Trimming pared 1 base from V and 3 bases from J, leaving 4 bases between. In germline, CDR1 is SEHNR, CDR2 FQNEAQ (reference sequence). There are 12 residues in the CDR3. CDR3 bases: TGTGCCAGCAGCTTAGAGCTCTACGAGCAGTACTTC. Protein: CASSLELYEQYF.

V usage is TRBV9 and J usage is TRBJ2-7; 8 nucleotides align to TRBD1. The V and J ends lost 4 bases and 6 bases, in that order; junction bases with no gene match: 9. Germline loops: CDR1 SGDLS, CDR2 YYNGEE. The CDR3 loop spans 14 amino acids. The CDR3 here is CASSPLPDRAEQYF. CDR3 sequence (DNA): TGTGCCAGCAGCCCCTTGCCGGACAGGGCCGAGCAGTACTTC.

This sequence joins TRBV10-3 and TRBJ2-3; 9 bases match TRBD1. CDR1 and CDR2 (germline): ENHRY, SYGVKD. CDR3 length equals 19 residues. The J segment lost 1 base and the V segment lost 8 bases, leaving 19 bases of the junction unmatched. CDR3 protein: CAIHQGGTGFGARTDTQYF. The DNA for the CDR3 is TGTGCCATCCATCAAGGGGGGACAGGGTTTGGGGCGCGCACAGATACGCAGTATTTT.

The J gene is TRBJ2-5, the V gene TRBV5-6, with a weak D call TRBD2 (6 bases). CDR1 and CDR2 (germline): SGHDT, YYEEEE. The CDR3 is 16 residues long. Deletions cut 4 bases from V and 5 bases from J, with 21 bases between. In DNA form, the CDR3 reads TGTGCCAGCAGCGCCCTCCTCGCGGGGTTTCAGGAGACCCAGTACTTC. The encoded protein is CASSALLAGFQETQYF.

This clone was seen a single time. J is TRBJ1-5 and V is TRBV2; D perhaps matches TRBD1 (5 bases). Germline V gene data show CDR1 as SNHLY and CDR2 as FYNNEI. Trimming removed 6 bases at V and 3 bases at J, with 15 bases between. The CDR3 length is 15 residues. The CDR3 DNA reads TGTGCCAGCAGGTTGGGGCAGGCTTACAATCAGCCCCAGCATTTT. Amino acid sequence: CASRLGQAYNQPQHF.

The rearrangement links TRBV30 to TRBJ2-7, with 9 nucleotides matching TRBD1. The J segment lost 4 bases and the V segment lost 8 bases, leaving 12 bases of the junction unmatched. Germline V gives CDR1 GTSNPN, CDR2 SVGIG (reference sequence). The CDR3 covers 14 residues. Here the CDR3 DNA reads TGTGCCGGGAAACCTCCGGGACAGGGATACGAGCAGTACTTC. Residues: CAGKPPGQGYEQYF.

J is TRBJ2-2 and V is TRBV5-1; 7 bases line up with TRBD1. CDR3 size: 16 residues. V lost 4 bases to trimming and J lost 0 bases; unmatched junction nucleotides: 6. Germline-derived CDR1 and CDR2 are SGHRS and YFSETQ. Here the CDR3 reads CASSPARGPNTGELFF. The CDR3, as DNA: TGCGCCAGCAGCCCCGCAAGGGGGCCGAACACCGGGGAGCTGTTTTTT.

The CDR3 is CASPSVEQYF. DNA for the CDR3: TGTGCCAGTCCTTCCGTCGAGCAGTACTTC. This chain joins TRBV19 and TRBJ2-7, with no clear D. V was shortened by 8 bases and J by 6 bases, with 8 bases between the two germline ends. This CDR3 comprises 10 residues. Germline V gene sequence: CDR1 LNHDA, CDR2 SQIVND (reference sequence).

This clone was detected only a few times. The chain carries TRBV6-2 or TRBV6-3 and TRBJ2-3; D possibly corresponds to TRBD2 (5 bases). This CDR3 has 17 amino acids. Germline loops: CDR1 MNHEY, CDR2 SVGEGT. V was clipped by 4 bases and J by 2 bases, with 19 bases between them. Here the CDR3 reads CASSSDLRAENTDTQYF. The CDR3 DNA reads as TGTGCCAGCAGTTCCGACTTGAGAGCGGAGAACACAGATACGCAGTATTTT.

This rearrangement joins TRBV19 to TRBJ1-1, with no clear D. Germline V CDR1 and CDR2: LNHDA, SQIVND (reference sequence). The CDR3 spans 15 residues. V lost 7 bases and J lost 0, with 15 bases in between. The CDR3 DNA is TGTGCCAGTAATGACCGGGTCCCATTGAACACTGAAGCTTTCTTT. Protein product: CASNDRVPLNTEAFF.

The chain couples TRBV11-3 to TRBJ2-5; 7 positions match TRBD2. The CDR3 length is 13 residues. The V and J ends lost 5 bases and 8 bases, in that order; junction bases with no gene match: 8. Germline V lookup: CDR1 SGHNT, CDR2 YENEEA. For the CDR3, the DNA is TGTGCCAGCAGCGAAGGGTCGGGGGGAACCCAGTACTTC. This translates into CASSEGSGGTQYF.

The table lists this clone with a few counts. The V call is TRBV28, the J call TRBJ2-3, with 9 bases aligning to TRBD2. J lost 4 bases, V lost 6 bases, and 5 bases had no gene match. CDR1 is MDHEN and CDR2 is SYDVKM in the germline V gene. This CDR3 spans 14 amino acids. The CDR3 here is CASRPSGVPDTQYF. CDR3 nucleotide sequence: TGTGCCAGCAGGCCTAGCGGGGTGCCAGATACGCAGTATTTT.

This chain uses TRBV3-1 (or the pseudogene TRBV3-2) with TRBJ2-5; D gene uncertain. The germline V gene has CDR1 LGHDT and CDR2 YNNKEL (reference sequence). Trimming shortened V by 1 base and J by 2 bases, and 8 bases separated the two germline ends. The CDR3 sequence is 14 residues long. The CDR3 loop reads CASSQAWQQETQYF. The CDR3 DNA sequence: TGTGCCAGCAGCCAAGCGTGGCAGCAAGAGACCCAGTACTTC.

The J gene is TRBJ2-1, the V gene TRBV11-2, with TRBD2 matching 10 bases. The CDR3 is made up of 17 amino acids. The V segment lost 1 base and the J segment 7 bases; nucleotides outside the gene matches: 10. Germline loops: CDR1 SGHAT, CDR2 FQNNGV. The CDR3 DNA is TGTGCCAGCAGCTTAGGCAGCGGGAGGGGATTGGGGAATGAGCAGTTCTTC. It is translated as CASSLGSGRGLGNEQFF.

V gene TRBV21-1 combines with J gene TRBJ1-1; the table's D call, TRBD1, has no DNA check behind it. TRBV21-1 represents a pseudogene. The CDR3 is 16 residues long. CDR3 residues: CASSEPRTAIETEAFF. The CDR3 DNA is TGTGCCAGCAGCGAACCCCGGACAGCGATAGAAACTGAAGCTTTCTTT.

The genes are TRBV6-6 and TRBJ2-2, with D unresolved. CDR3 length: 16 amino acids. The germline V gene has CDR1 MNHNY and CDR2 SVGAGI (reference sequence). The V and J ends lost 0 bases and 2 bases respectively, with 10 bases between them. The CDR3 here is CASSYSRRGNTGELFF. CDR3 DNA sequence: TGTGCCAGCAGTTACTCGAGGCGAGGTAACACCGGGGAGCTGTTTTTT.

This clone has just a few counts. The rearrangement joins TRBV19 to TRBJ2-6, with a tentative D call TRBD1 (6 bases). The CDR3 totals 15 residues. The V end lost 5 bases, the J end lost 4 bases, and 12 bases lay between the germline ends. Germline V gene sequence: CDR1 LNHDA, CDR2 SQIVND (reference sequence). DNA for the CDR3: TGTGCCAGTAGTGCAGACAGGACAGGGGCCAACGTCCTGACTTTC. This sequence encodes CASSADRTGANVLTF.

J is TRBJ1-4 and V is TRBV5-8; D is unresolved. The V gene's germline CDR1 is SGHTS and CDR2 YDEGEE. This CDR3 is built from 13 residues. Trimming took off 3 bases at V and 5 bases at J, with 8 bases between the two ends. CDR3 in amino acids: CASSSTLNEKLFF. CDR3 DNA: TGTGCCAGCAGCTCTACCCTCAATGAAAAACTGTTTTTT.

V and J are TRBV19 and TRBJ2-1; the match to TRBD2 covers 9 bases. CDR1 is LNHDA, CDR2 SQIVND, per germline (reference sequence). V lost 5 bases and J lost 0; bases outside the gene matches: 8. This CDR3 comprises 17 residues. CDR3 sequence reads: CASSPFASGDSYNEQFF. CDR3 nucleotides: TGTGCCAGTAGTCCTTTCGCTAGCGGGGACTCCTACAATGAGCAGTTCTTC.

This sequence joins TRBV6-6 and TRBJ1-6, with unresolved D. The germline V gene encodes CDR1 MNHNY and CDR2 SVGAGI (reference sequence). The CDR3 has 12 amino acids. V was cut by 2 bases and J by 7 bases, with 3 bases left in between. The CDR3 DNA reads TGTGCCAGCAGTTACGAGAATTCACCCCTCCACTTT. Protein: CASSYENSPLHF.

V is TRBV24-1 and J is TRBJ2-7, with TRBD1 identical over 8 bases. V was clipped by 9 bases and J by 6 bases; unmatched bases: 9. Germline values: CDR1 KGHDR, CDR2 SFDVKD. This CDR3 has 13 amino acids. In DNA form, the CDR3 reads TGTGCCACCCAACTTGGACAGGGACGCGAGCAGTACTTC. Residues: CATQLGQGREQYF.